These 4 T cell receptor beta chains came from one sample sequenced in a study of T-cell memory formation after mild COVID-19. TCRdb independently ran MiXCR on the 5' RACE reads; one entry per CDR3 protein. The sample holds fewer than 350,000 distinct CDR3 sequences, 8% to 9% seen once. Material: PBMCs or a T cell subset sorted from them (not recorded which). These receptors came from a young man who had mild COVID-19 (a few samples of this study predate the infection). Cell type and time point are not known.

The CDR3, as DNA: TGTGCCAGCCGCTTATTGGGGGGTACTGAAGCTTTCTTT. It specifies CASRLLGGTEAFF. The V and J genes are TRBV27 and TRBJ1-1, with TRBD1 as a possible D gene (5 bases). This CDR3 comprises 13 residues. Trimming took 8 bases from V and 5 from J, leaving 15 bases between them. CDR1 is MNHEY, CDR2 SMNVEV, per germline (reference sequence).

This clonotype showed up just a few times. As DNA, the CDR3 is TGCAGTGCTGCGAGGGACAGGGTTACCTATGGCTACACCTTC. Its protein product is CSAARDRVTYGYTF. The chain uses TRBV20-1 and TRBJ1-2; 9 bases agree with TRBD1. After removal of 5 bases from V and 4 bases from J, the junction contained 8 bases not matched to a gene. Germline assignment: CDR1 DFQATT and CDR2 SNEGSKA (reference sequence). The CDR3 loop spans 14 amino acids.

V is TRBV7-3 and J is TRBJ2-5; 8 positions match TRBD2. CDR1 is SGHTA and CDR2 is FQGTGA in the germline V gene. CDR3 length: 15 amino acids. V was clipped by 5 bases and J by 4 bases; unmatched bases: 9. CDR3 amino acids: CASSPGGGSGETQYF. For the CDR3, the DNA is TGTGCCAGCAGCCCGGGGGGGGGAAGCGGAGAGACCCAGTACTTC.

This clonotype was detected ten times or more. V gene TRBV12-3 or TRBV12-4 combines with J gene TRBJ1-1, with 8 bases matching TRBD1. The CDR3 has 14 residues. Germline trimming cut 6 bases from V and 4 bases from J; bases unmatched to any gene: 7. The CDR3 region is CASSPGQGGTEAFF. DNA for the CDR3: TGTGCCAGCAGCCCCGGACAGGGAGGCACTGAAGCTTTCTTT.